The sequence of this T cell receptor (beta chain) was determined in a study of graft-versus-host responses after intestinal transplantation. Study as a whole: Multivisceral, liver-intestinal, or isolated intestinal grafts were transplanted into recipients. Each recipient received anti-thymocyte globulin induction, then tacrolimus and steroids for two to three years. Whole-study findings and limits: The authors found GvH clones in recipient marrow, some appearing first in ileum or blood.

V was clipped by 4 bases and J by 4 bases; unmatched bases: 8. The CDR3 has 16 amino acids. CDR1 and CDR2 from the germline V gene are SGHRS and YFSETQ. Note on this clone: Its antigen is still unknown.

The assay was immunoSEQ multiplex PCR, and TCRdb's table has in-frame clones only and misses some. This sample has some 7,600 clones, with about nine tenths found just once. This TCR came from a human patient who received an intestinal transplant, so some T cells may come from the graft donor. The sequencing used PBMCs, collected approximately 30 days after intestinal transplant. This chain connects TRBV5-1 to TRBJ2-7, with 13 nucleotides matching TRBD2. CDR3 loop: CASSGGTSGELYEQYF. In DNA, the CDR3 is TGCGCCAGCAGCGGCGGGACTAGCGGGGAACTTTACGAGCAGTACTTC.